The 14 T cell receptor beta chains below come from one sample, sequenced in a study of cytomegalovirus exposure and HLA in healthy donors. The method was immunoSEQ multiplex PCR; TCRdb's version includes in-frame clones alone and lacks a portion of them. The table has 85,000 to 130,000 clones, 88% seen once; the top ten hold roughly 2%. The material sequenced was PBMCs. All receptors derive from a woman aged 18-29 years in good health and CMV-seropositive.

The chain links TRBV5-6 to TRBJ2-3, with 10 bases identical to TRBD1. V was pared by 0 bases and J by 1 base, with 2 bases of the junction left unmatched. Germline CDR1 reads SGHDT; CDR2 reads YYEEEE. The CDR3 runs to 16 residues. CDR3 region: CASSLGGTGGTDTQYF. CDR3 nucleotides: TGTGCCAGCAGCTTGGGGGGGACAGGGGGCACAGATACGCAGTATTTT.

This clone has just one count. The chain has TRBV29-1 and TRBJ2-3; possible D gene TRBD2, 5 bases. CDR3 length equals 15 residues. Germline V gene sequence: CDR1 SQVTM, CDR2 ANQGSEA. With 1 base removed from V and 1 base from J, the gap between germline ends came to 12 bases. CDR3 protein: CSVEVGGYGTDTQYF. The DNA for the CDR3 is TGCAGCGTTGAAGTTGGCGGGTACGGCACAGATACGCAGTATTTT.

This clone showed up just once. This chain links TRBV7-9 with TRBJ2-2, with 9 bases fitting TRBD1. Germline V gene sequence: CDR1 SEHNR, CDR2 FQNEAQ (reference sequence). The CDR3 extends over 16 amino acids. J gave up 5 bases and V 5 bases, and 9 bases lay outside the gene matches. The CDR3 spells CASSRSRTGDTGELFF. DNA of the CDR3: TGTGCCAGCAGCCGGAGCCGGACAGGGGATACCGGGGAGCTGTTTTTT. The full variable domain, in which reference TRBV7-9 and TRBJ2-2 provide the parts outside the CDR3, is DTGVSQNPRHKITKRGQNVTFRCDPISEHNRLYWYRQTLGQGPEFLTYFQNEAQLEKSRLLSDRFSAERPKGSFSTLEIQRTEQGDSAMYLCASSRSRTGDTGELFFGEGSRLTVL.

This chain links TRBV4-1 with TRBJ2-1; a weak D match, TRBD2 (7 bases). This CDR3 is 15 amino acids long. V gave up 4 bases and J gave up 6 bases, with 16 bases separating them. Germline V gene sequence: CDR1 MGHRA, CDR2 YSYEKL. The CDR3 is CASSPSRGGLNEQFF. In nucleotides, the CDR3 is TGCGCCAGCAGCCCCTCTAGGGGGGGCCTCAATGAGCAGTTCTTC.

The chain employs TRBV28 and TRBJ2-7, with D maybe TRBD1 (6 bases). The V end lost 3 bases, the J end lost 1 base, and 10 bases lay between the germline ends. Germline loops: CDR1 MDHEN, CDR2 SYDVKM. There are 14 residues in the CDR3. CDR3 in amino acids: CASSFGRGSYEQYV. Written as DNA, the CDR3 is TGTGCCAGCAGTTTCGGCAGGGGTTCCTACGAGCAGTACGTC.

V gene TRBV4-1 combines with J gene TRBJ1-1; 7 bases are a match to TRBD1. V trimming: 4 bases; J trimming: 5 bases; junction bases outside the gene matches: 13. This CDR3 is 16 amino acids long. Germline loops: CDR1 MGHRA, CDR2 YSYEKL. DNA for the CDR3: TGCGCCAGCAGCCCCCACGGGCAGGGGGGAGGTACTGAAGCTTTCTTT. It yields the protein CASSPHGQGGGTEAFF.

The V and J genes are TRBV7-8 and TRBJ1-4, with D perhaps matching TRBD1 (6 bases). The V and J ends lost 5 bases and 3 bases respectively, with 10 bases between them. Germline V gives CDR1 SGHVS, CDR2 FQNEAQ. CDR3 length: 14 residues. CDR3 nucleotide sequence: TGTGCCAGCAGCCACGGACAGTCTAATGAAAAACTGTTTTTT. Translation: CASSHGQSNEKLFF.

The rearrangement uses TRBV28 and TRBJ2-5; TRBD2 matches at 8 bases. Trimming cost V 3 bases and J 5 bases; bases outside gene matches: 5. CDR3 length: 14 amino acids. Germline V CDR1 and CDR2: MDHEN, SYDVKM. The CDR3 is CASSFRGGMETQYF. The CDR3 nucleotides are TGTGCCAGCAGTTTTCGGGGGGGCATGGAGACCCAGTACTTC.

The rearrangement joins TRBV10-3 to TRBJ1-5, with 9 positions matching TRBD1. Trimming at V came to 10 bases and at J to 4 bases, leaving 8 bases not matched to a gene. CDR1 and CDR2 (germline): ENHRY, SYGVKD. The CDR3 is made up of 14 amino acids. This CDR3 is CATRQGVRNQPQHF. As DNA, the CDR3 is TGTGCCACGAGACAGGGGGTAAGGAATCAGCCCCAGCATTTT.

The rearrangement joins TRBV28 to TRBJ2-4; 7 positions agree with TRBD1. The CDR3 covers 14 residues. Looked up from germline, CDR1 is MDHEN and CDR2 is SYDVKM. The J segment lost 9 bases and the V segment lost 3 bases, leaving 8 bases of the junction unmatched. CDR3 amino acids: CASSFWQGEVIQYF. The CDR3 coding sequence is TGTGCCAGCAGTTTTTGGCAGGGGGAAGTCATTCAGTACTTC.

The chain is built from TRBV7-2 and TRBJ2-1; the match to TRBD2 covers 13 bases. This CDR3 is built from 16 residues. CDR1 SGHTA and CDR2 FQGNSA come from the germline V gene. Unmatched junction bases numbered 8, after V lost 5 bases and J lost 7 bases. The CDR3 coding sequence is TGTGCCAGCAGCGCTGGACTAGCGGGGGCTACGAATGAGCAGTTCTTC. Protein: CASSAGLAGATNEQFF.

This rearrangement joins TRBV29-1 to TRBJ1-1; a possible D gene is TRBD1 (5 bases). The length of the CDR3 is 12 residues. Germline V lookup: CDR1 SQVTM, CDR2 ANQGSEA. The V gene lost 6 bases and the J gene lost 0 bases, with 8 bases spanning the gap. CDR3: CSVQGMNTEAFF. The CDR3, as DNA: TGCAGCGTGCAGGGAATGAACACTGAAGCTTTCTTT.

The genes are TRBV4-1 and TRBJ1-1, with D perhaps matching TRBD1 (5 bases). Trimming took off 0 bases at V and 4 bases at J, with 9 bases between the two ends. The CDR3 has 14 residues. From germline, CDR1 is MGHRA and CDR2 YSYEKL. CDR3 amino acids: CASSQDGGGTEAFF. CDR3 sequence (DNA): TGCGCCAGCAGCCAAGACGGGGGGGGCACTGAAGCTTTCTTT.

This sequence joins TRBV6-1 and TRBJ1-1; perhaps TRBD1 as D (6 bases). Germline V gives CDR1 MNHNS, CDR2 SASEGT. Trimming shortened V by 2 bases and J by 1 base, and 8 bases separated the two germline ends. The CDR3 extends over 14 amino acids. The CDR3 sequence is CASSEWGQNTEAFF. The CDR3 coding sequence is TGTGCCAGCAGTGAATGGGGGCAGAACACTGAAGCTTTCTTT.